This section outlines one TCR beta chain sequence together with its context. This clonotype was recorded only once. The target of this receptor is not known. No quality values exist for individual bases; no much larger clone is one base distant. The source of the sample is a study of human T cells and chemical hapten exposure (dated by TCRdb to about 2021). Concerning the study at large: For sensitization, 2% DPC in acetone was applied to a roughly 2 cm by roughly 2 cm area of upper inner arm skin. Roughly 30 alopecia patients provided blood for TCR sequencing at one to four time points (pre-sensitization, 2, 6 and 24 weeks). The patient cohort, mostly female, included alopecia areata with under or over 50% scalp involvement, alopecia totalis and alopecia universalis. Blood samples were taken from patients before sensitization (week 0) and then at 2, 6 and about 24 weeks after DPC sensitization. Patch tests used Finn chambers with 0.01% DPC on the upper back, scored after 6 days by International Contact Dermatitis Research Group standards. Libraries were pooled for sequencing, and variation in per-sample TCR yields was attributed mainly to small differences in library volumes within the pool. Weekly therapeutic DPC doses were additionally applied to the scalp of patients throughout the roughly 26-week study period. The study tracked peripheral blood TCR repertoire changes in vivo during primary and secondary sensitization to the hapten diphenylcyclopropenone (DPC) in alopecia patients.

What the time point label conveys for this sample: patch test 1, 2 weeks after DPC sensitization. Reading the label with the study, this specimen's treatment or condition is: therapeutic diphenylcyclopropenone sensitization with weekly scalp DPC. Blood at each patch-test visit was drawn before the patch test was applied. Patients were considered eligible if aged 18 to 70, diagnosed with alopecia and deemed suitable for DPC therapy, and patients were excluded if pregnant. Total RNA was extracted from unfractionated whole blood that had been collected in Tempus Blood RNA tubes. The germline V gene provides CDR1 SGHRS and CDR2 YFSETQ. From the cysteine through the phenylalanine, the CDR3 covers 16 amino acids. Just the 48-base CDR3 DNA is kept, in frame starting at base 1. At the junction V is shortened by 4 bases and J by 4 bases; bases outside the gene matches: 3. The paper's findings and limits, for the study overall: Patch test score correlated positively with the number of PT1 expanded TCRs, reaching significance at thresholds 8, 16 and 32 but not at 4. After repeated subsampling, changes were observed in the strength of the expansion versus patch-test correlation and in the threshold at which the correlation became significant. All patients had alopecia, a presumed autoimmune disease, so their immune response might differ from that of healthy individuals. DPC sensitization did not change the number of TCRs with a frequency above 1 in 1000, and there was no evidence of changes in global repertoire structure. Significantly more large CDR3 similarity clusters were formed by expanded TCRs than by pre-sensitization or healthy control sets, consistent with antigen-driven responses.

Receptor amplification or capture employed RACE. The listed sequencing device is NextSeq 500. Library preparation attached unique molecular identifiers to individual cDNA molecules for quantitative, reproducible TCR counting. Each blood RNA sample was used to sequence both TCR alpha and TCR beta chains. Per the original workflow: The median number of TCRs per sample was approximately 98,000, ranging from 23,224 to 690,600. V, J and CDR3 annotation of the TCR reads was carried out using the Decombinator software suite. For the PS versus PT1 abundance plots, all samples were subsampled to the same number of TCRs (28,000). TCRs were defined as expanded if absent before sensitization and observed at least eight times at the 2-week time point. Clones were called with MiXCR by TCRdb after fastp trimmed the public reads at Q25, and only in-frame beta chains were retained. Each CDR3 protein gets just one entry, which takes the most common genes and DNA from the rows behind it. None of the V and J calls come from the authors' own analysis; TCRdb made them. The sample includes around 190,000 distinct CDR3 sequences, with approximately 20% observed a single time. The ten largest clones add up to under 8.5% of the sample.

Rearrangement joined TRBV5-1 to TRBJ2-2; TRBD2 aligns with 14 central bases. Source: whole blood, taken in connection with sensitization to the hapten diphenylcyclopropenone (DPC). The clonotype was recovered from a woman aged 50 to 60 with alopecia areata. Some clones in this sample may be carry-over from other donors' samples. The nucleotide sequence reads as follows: TGCGCCAGCAGCGTCGGGACTAGCGGGGGCACCGGGGAGCTGTTTTTT. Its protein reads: CASSVGTSGGTGELFF.